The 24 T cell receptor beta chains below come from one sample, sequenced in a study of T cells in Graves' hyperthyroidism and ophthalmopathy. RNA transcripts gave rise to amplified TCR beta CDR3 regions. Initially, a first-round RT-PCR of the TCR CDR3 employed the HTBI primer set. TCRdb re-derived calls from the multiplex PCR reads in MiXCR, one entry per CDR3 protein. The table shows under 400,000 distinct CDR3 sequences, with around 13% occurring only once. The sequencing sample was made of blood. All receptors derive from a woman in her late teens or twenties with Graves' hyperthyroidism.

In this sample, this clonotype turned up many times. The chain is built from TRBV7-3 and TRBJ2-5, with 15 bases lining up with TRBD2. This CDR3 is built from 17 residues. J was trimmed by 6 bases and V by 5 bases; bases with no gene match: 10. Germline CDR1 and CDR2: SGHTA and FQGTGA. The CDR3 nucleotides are TGTGCCAGCAGCCCCGGGGGGGGGACTAGCGGGAGGCAGACCCAGTACTTC. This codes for CASSPGGGTSGRQTQYF.

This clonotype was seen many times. The CDR3 coding sequence is TGTGCCAGCGCTTCCTCTCGGTTCCGGGGAGACAATGAGCAGTTCTTC. Translation gives CASASSRFRGDNEQFF. This chain connects TRBV12-3 or TRBV12-4 to TRBJ2-1, with a possible D match to TRBD2 (5 bases). The V end was cut by 8 bases, the J end by 5 bases, with 22 bases between. This CDR3 has 16 amino acids.

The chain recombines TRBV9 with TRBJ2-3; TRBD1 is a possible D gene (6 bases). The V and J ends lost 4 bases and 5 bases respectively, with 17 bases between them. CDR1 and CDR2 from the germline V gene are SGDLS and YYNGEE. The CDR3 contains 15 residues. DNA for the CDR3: TGTGCCAGCAGCTCAGGGGCAGGGACGAAAGATACGCAGTATTTT. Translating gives CASSSGAGTKDTQYF.

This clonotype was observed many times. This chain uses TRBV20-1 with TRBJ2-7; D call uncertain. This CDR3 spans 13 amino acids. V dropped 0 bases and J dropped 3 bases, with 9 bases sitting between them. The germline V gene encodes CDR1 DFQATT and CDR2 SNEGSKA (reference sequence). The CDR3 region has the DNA TGCAGTGCTAGAGAGGGCAGGTTCTACGAGCAGTACTTC. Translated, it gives CSAREGRFYEQYF.

This CDR3 is CASRKTGEVDSPLHF. The CDR3 nucleotides read TGTGCCAGCAGAAAAACAGGGGAGGTAGATTCACCCCTCCACTTT. The chain is built from TRBV6-1 and TRBJ1-6, with 7 bases matching TRBD1. The V gene's germline CDR1 is MNHNS and CDR2 SASEGT. The CDR3 is 15 residues long. V was pared by 6 bases and J by 8 bases, with 10 bases of the junction left unmatched.

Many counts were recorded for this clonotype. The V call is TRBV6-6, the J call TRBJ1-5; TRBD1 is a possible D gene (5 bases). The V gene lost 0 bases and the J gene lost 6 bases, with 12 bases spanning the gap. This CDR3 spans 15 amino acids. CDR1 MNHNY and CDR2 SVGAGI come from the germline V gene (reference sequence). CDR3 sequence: CASSYSSGASQPQHF. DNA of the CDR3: TGTGCCAGCAGTTACTCCAGCGGGGCCAGTCAGCCCCAGCATTTT.

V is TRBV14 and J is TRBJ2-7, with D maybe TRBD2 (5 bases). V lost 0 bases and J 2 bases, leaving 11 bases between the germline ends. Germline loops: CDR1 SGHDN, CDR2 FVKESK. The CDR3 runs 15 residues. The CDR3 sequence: CASSQDRAAPYEQYF. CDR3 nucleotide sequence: TGTGCCAGCAGCCAAGATAGAGCGGCTCCCTACGAGCAGTACTTC.

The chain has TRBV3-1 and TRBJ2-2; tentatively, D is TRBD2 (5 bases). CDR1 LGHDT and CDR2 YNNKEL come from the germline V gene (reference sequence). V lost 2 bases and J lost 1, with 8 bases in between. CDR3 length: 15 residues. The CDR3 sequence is CASSQRSGNTGELFF. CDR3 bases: TGTGCCAGCAGCCAAAGAAGCGGGAACACCGGGGAGCTGTTTTTT.

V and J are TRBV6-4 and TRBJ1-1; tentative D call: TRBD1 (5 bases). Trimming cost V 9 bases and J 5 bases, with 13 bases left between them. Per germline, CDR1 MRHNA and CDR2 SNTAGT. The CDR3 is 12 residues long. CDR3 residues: CASRGVETEAFF. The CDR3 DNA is TGTGCCAGTCGGGGGGTAGAGACTGAAGCTTTCTTT.

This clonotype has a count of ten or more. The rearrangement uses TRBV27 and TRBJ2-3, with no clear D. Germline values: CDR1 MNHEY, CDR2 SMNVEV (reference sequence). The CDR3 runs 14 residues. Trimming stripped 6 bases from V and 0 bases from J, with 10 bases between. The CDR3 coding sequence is TGTGCCAGCAGAGTGACCTTGAGCACAGATACGCAGTATTTT. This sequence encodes CASRVTLSTDTQYF.

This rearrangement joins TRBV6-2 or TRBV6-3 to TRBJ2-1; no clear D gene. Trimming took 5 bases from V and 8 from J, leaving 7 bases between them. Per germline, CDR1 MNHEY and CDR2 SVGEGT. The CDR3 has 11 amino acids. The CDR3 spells CASSVLDEQFF. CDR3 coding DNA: TGTGCCAGCAGTGTGCTGGATGAGCAGTTCTTC.

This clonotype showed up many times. Here the CDR3 reads CSARDNSGLRGYTF. The CDR3, as DNA: TGCAGTGCTAGAGATAATTCGGGGCTCCGGGGCTACACCTTC. The chain employs TRBV20-1 and TRBJ1-2, with a tentative D call TRBD1 (5 bases). The germline V and J ends were trimmed by 0 bases and 8 bases, with 16 bases remaining between them. This CDR3 is built from 14 residues. In germline, CDR1 is DFQATT, CDR2 SNEGSKA (reference sequence).

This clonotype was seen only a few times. The chain's CDR3 is CASGVGNEQFF. For the CDR3, the DNA is TGCGCCAGCGGGGTGGGCAATGAGCAGTTCTTC. The rearrangement links TRBV10-2 to TRBJ2-1; D call uncertain. The V end lost 8 bases, the J end lost 6 bases, and 8 bases lay between the germline ends. CDR1 and CDR2 (germline): WSHSY, SAAADI. The CDR3 sequence is 11 residues long.

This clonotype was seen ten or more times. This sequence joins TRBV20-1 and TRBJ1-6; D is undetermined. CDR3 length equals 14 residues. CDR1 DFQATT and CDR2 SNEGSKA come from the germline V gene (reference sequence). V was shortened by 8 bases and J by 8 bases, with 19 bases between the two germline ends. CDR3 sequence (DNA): TGCAGTCCTTTCTGGCGAGTCGGGGATTCACCCCTCCACTTT. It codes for CSPFWRVGDSPLHF.

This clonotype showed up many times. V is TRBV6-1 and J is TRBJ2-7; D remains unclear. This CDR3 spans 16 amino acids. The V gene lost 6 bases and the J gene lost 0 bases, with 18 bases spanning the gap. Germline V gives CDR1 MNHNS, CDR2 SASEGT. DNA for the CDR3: TGTGCCAGCAGCCCAGAGCTCCTAGAGTACTCCTACGAGCAGTACTTC. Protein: CASSPELLEYSYEQYF.

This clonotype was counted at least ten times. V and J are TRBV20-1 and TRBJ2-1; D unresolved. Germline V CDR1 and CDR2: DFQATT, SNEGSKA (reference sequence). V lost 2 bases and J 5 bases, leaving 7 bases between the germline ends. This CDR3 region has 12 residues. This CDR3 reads CSARQSNNEQFF. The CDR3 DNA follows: TGCAGTGCTAGACAGTCCAACAATGAGCAGTTCTTC.

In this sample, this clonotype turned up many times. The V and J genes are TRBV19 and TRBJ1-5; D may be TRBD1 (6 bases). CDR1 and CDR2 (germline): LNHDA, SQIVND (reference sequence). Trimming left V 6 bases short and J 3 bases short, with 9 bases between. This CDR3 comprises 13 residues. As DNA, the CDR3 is TGTGCCAGTAGATGGACAGTCAATCAGCCCCAGCATTTT. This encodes CASRWTVNQPQHF. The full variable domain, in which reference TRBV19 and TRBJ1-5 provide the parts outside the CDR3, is DGGITQSPKYLFRKEGQNVTLSCEQNLNHDAMYWYRQDPGQGLRLIYYSQIVNDFQKGDIAEGYSVSREKKESFPLTVTSAQKNPTAFYLCASRWTVNQPQHFGDGTRLSIL.

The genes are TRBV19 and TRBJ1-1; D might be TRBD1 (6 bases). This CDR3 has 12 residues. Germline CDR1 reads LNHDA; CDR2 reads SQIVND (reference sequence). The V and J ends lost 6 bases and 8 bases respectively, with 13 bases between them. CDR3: CASRRDITEAFF. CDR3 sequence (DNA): TGTGCCAGTAGGAGGGACATTACAGAAGCTTTCTTT.

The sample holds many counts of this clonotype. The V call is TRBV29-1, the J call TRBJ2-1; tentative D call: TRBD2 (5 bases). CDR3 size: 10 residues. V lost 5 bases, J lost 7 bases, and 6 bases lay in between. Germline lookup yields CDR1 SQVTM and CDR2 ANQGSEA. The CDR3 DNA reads TGCAGCGTTCAGCGGAATGAGCAGTTCTTC. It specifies CSVQRNEQFF.

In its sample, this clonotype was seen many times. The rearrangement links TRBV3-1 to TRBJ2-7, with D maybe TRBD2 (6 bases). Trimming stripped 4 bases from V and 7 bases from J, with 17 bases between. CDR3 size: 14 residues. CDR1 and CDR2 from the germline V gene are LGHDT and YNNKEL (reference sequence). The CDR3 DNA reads TGTGCCAGCAGCCTCTCTGCCGGGGACTCTGAGCAGTACTTC. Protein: CASSLSAGDSEQYF.

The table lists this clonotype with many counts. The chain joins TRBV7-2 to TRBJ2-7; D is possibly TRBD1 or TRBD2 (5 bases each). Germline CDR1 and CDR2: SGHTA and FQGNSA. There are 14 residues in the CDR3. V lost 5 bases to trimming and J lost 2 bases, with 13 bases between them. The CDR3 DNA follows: TGTGCCAGCAGCCCCGACCGGGGACCCTACGAGCAGTACTTC. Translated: CASSPDRGPYEQYF.

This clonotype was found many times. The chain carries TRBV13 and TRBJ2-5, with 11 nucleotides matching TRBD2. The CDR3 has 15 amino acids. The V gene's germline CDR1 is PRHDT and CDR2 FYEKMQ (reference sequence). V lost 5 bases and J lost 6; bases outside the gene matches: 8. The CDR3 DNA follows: TGTGCCAGCAGCCACTCCGGGACTAGCGGCCAGACCCAGTACTTC. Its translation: CASSHSGTSGQTQYF.

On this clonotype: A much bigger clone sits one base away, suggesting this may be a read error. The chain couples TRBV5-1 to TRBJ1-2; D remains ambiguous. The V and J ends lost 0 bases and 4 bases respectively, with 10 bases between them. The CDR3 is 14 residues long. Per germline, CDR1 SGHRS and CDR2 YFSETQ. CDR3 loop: CASSLGRLGYGYTF. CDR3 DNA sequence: TGCGCCAGCAGCTTGGGGAGACTGGGCTATGGCTACACCTTC. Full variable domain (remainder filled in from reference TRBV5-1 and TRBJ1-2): KAGVTQTPRYLIKTRGQQVTLSCSPISGHRSVSWYQQTPGQGLQFLFEYFSETQRNKGNFPGRFSGRQFSNSRSEMNVSTLELGDSALYLCASSLGRLGYGYTFGSGTRLTVV.

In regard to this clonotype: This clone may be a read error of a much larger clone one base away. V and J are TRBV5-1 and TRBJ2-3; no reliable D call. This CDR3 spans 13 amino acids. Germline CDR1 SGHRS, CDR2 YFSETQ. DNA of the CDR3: TGCGCCAGCAGCTTGCTCCCTGGTGATACGCAGTGTTTT. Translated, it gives CASSLLPGDTQCF.